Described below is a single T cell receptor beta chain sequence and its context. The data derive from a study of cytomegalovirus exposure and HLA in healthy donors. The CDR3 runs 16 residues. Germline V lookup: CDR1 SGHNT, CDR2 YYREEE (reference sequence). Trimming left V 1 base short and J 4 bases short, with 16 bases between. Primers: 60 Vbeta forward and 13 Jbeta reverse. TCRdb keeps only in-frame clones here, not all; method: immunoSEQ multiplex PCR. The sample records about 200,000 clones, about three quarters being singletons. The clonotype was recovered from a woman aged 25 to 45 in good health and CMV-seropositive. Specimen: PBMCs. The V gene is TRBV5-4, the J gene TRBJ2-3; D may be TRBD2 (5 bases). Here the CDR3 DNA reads TGTGCCAGCAGCTTGACGGGCCCAGCGCGGGCAGATACGCAGTATTTT. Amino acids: CASSLTGPARADTQYF.